The next 17 T cell receptor beta chains were all read from a single sample in a study of T cells expressing NK-cell markers. TCRdb re-called the 5' RACE reads; every CDR3 protein appears as one record, without DNA. The sample totals 350,000 to 500,000 distinct CDR3 sequences. What was sequenced was blood T cells: a sorted CD56 or NKG2C T cell subset, CD4+ or CD8+ T cells, or bulk PBMC T cells (not recorded which). The receptors stem from a woman aged 18 to 75 in good health.

The chain couples TRBV25-1 to TRBJ1-1; the D call from TCRdb, TRBD1, cannot be confirmed without DNA. The germline CDR1 and CDR2 sequences are MGHDK and SYGVNS. CDR3 length equals 14 residues. CDR3 protein: CASSDRGGVAEAFF. The full variable domain, completed using reference TRBV25-1 and TRBJ1-1, is EADIYQTPRYLVIGTGKKITLECSQTMGHDKMYWYQQDPGMELHLIHYSYGVNSTEKGDLSSESTVSRIRTEHFPLTLESARPSHTSQYLCASSDRGGVAEAFFGQGTRLTVV.

The gene calls are TRBV12-3 or TRBV12-4 and TRBJ2-2; lacking DNA, the TRBD2 call made by TCRdb goes unchecked. CDR3 length equals 16 residues. The CDR3 spells CASRPSAGGPVGELFF.

CDR3 loop: CASSPPGFYEQYF. V and J are TRBV18 and TRBJ2-7. CDR1 KGHSH and CDR2 LQKENI come from the germline V gene. The CDR3 length is 13 residues.

The chain joins TRBV24-1 to TRBJ2-1; TCRdb names TRBD1, which stays unverified in the absence of DNA. The CDR3 is 18 residues long. Germline V lookup: CDR1 KGHDR, CDR2 SFDVKD. The CDR3 here is CATSDFGGDASQVGKQFF.

This chain links TRBV27 with TRBJ2-1; the D call of TRBD2 rests on TCRdb alone, since no DNA is present to check it. The CDR3 runs to 18 residues. Germline CDR1 reads MNHEY; CDR2 reads SMNVEV (reference sequence). This chain's CDR3 is CASSSPSGRASSYNEQFF.

The V gene is TRBV7-3, the J gene TRBJ2-1; TCRdb indicates TRBD1, and absent DNA this call remains unverified. CDR1 SGHTA and CDR2 FQGTGA come from the germline V gene. CDR3 size: 15 residues. The chain's CDR3 is CASSLSRDTYNEQFF. The whole variable domain, remainder taken from reference TRBV7-3 and TRBJ2-1, is GAGVSQTPSNKVTEKGKYVELRCDPISGHTALYWYRQSLGQGPEFLIYFQGTGAADDSGLPNDRFFAVRPEGSVSTLKIQRTERGDSAVYLCASSLSRDTYNEQFFGPGTRLTVL.

The chain has TRBV3-1 and TRBJ2-7; TCRdb names TRBD1, which stays unverified in the absence of DNA. The length of the CDR3 is 16 residues. Germline lookup yields CDR1 LGHDT and CDR2 YNNKEL (reference sequence). This CDR3 reads CASSQDLGTGGYEQYF.

V is TRBV7-3 and J is TRBJ2-6; TCRdb's assignment of TRBD1 cannot be checked, as there is no DNA. Germline CDR1 is SGHTA and CDR2 is FQGTGA. There are 16 residues in the CDR3. CDR3 sequence: CASSPTGGTGANVLTF.

V and J are TRBV5-8 and TRBJ2-3; as DNA is missing, the TRBD1 call by TCRdb cannot be tested. CDR1 is SGHTS, CDR2 YDEGEE, per germline. The CDR3 runs 14 residues. The CDR3 loop is CASSHGTGGDTQYF.

This chain uses TRBV12-3 or TRBV12-4 with TRBJ2-3; with no DNA, the TCRdb D assignment of TRBD1 cannot be verified. CDR3 length: 15 residues. The CDR3 sequence is CASSLGGGNTDTQYF.

The chain links TRBV7-9 to TRBJ2-7. CDR3 length: 14 amino acids. Per germline, CDR1 SEHNR and CDR2 FQNEAQ (reference sequence). CDR3 region: CASSPEILSYEQYF. The full variable domain, its missing parts supplied by reference TRBV7-9 and TRBJ2-7, is DTGVSQNPRHKITKRGQNVTFRCDPISEHNRLYWYRQTLGQGPEFLTYFQNEAQLEKSRLLSDRFSAERPKGSFSTLEIQRTEQGDSAMYLCASSPEILSYEQYFGPGTRLTVT.

V gene TRBV11-2 combines with J gene TRBJ2-2. Germline CDR1 reads SGHAT; CDR2 reads FQNNGV. This CDR3 is built from 15 residues. The CDR3 loop is CASSPTVANTGELFF.

The chain uses TRBV7-8 and TRBJ2-7; with no DNA, the TCRdb D assignment of TRBD2 cannot be verified. From germline, CDR1 is SGHVS and CDR2 FQNEAQ. This CDR3 region has 11 residues. CDR3 amino acids: CASSSQGQQYF.

The chain employs TRBV20-1 and TRBJ2-2; checking the TCRdb D call of TRBD1 is not possible without DNA. Germline CDR1 DFQATT, CDR2 SNEGSKA (reference sequence). The CDR3 is 15 residues long. CDR3 region: CSAREGGDVTGELFF.

The rearrangement uses TRBV29-1 and TRBJ2-7. Germline V gene sequence: CDR1 SQVTM, CDR2 ANQGSEA. This CDR3 region has 12 residues. The CDR3 spells CSVGLHSYEQYF.

V usage is TRBV20-1 and J usage is TRBJ2-5; TCRdb reports TRBD1, a call that lacks DNA to check it against. CDR3 length equals 14 residues. CDR1 is DFQATT, CDR2 SNEGSKA, per germline (reference sequence). CDR3 in amino acids: CSARQGGNQETQYF.

V usage is TRBV20-1 and J usage is TRBJ2-7. From germline, CDR1 is DFQATT and CDR2 SNEGSKA (reference sequence). The CDR3 loop spans 12 amino acids. CDR3 in amino acids: CSASGSSYEQYF.